The rows below give T cell receptor beta chains drawn from one sample of a study of tumor and adjacent non-tumor tissue in lung cancer. TCRdb ran MiXCR on the multiplex PCR reads and lists one entry per CDR3 protein. The table lists 80,000 to 130,000 distinct CDR3 sequences, 50% to 70% of them singletons. The sequencing sample was made of distant non-tumor lung tissue. These receptors were obtained from a man aged 25-45 years with non-small cell lung cancer. Both conserved end residues are trimmed from each CDR3. A D gene is named only where the DNA matches it firmly.

J gene	V gene	D gene	CDR3 protein
TRBJ2-1	TRBV11-2	TRBD2	ASSSRQGGTELF
TRBJ1-1	TRBV20-1	TRBD1	SASYGTGNTEAL
TRBJ2-1	TRBV11-2	.	ASSLMGHQGEF
TRBJ2-3	TRBV18	TRBD2	TSSPRGRGDTQY
TRBJ2-1	TRBV12-3/TRBV12-4	TRBD2	ARRSRTSGSEQF
TRBJ1-4	TRBV11-2	.	ASSPPVSGTNEKLF
TRBJ2-1	TRBV20-1	TRBD2	SARIQRGRNEQF
TRBJ1-5	TRBV6-2/TRBV6-3	TRBD1	ASSYSPLLSGQVGQPQH
TRBJ2-2	TRBV6-5	.	ASSRTTGELF
TRBJ2-1	TRBV5-4	TRBD2	ASTLGGGGFYNGQF
TRBJ2-7	TRBV11-2	.	ASSSTDSSPADEQY
TRBJ1-6	TRBV11-2	.	ASSYRAYNSPLH
TRBJ1-1	TRBV4-1	.	ASRQWPAGETEAF
TRBJ1-2	TRBV4-2	.	ASMGGAYGYT
TRBJ2-7	TRBV20-1	.	SARGPRGVQQS
TRBJ1-1	TRBV6-5	.	ASSRTLTGARNIEAF
TRBJ2-2	TRBV29-1	.	SVEGNTGELF
TRBJ2-3	TRBV12-3/TRBV12-4	TRBD2	ANIKTGTSVQY
TRBJ1-5	TRBV6-6	.	ASERLKGNNQPQH
TRBJ2-5	TRBV2	.	ASSEWGRSRGETQY
TRBJ2-7	TRBV12-3/TRBV12-4	.	VSTLAPGQQY
TRBJ2-7	TRBV12-3/TRBV12-4	TRBD2	ASSLAGGNEQY
TRBJ1-2	TRBV11-3	TRBD1	ANSLKGAPALHGYT
TRBJ2-7	TRBV2	TRBD2	ASTANPLAGVSAYEQY
TRBJ2-1	TRBV28	.	ASSSPIAEKSSRNEQF
TRBJ1-5	TRBV12-3/TRBV12-4	.	ASSPRRHQPQH
TRBJ2-1	TRBV6-5	.	ASSYRLSNEQF